This T cell receptor (beta chain) was observed in a study of OX40 agonist ivuxolimab in advanced cancers. For the wider study: Ivuxolimab was a fully human IgG2 agonistic monoclonal antibody targeting the costimulatory receptor OX40 (CD134). Intravenous ivuxolimab was administered to patients every 2 weeks at six dose levels: 0.01, 0.1, 0.3, 1.5, 3 and 10 mg/kg. Of the 50 to 55 dose-escalation patients, hepatocellular carcinoma was present in about 20, melanoma in approximately 15, renal cell carcinoma in 9 and head and neck cancer in 9. A male proportion of nearly 85% and a mean age of approximately 58 years, ranging from 23 to 79, were recorded for the dose-escalation cohort. Patients were allowed to have had prior anti-PD-1, anti-PD-L1 or anti-CTLA-4 therapy, and approximately 43% of the dose-escalation patients had previously received checkpoint inhibitors. Partial responses were achieved by three dose-escalation patients, of whom one had hepatocellular carcinoma and two had cutaneous melanoma. Peripheral TCRbeta sequencing aimed to test whether ivuxolimab altered TCR sequence diversity and caused clonal T-cell expansion. The paper describes the monotherapy dose-escalation part (N of about 50 patients) of the phase I trial of ivuxolimab. Study-wide conclusions, independent of this receptor: Which antigens the clonally expanded peripheral T cells were specific for was not determined. Clonal expansion of both CD4+ and CD8+ blood T cells was observed from baseline to week 6 at doses 0.1 to 3.0 mg/kg. After ivuxolimab, more expanded clones were found on average in CD8+ T cells than in CD4+ T cells. Low levels of normalized T-cell clonal expansion were also shown by some nonresponding patients. In partial responders in the 0.1-3.0 mg/kg groups, normalized peripheral clonal expansion was found to be among the lowest, especially among CD8+ T cells.

To note about this clone: Its antigen is still unknown. No base quality information exists; no much larger clone differs at one position.

For sequencing of the TCRbeta CDR3 region, genomic DNA was extracted from the sorted cells. The immunoSEQ Assay was used to sequence the TCRbeta CDR3 regions. Not all clones reach the TCRdb copy of this immuneACCESS table, which keeps in-frame sequences only. Checked studies attribute under half of the gap to unresolved V genes and leave the rest unexplained. Present in this sample are about 33,000 clones, approximately 89% of which were seen just once. Jointly, the top ten make up about 25% of the sample. Reading from cysteine to phenylalanine, the CDR3 counts 15 amino acids. Only the CDR3 part of the read is kept: 45 bases, read in frame from the first base. CDR1 is given as SGDLS and CDR2 as YYNGEE, both from the germline V gene. Here V drops 1 base and J drops 6 bases, and the junction holds 7 bases not matched to any gene. Patients with autoimmune disease history or receiving systemic immunosuppression were excluded from the trial. Peripheral blood for TCR sequencing was collected from all dose cohorts at baseline, on cycle 4 day 1, and on cycle 7 day 1. Samples were obtained from an open-label, multicenter, first-in-human phase I dose-escalation trial of ivuxolimab. Adults with locally advanced or metastatic melanoma, renal cell carcinoma, hepatocellular carcinoma or head and neck squamous cell carcinoma were enrolled in the trial. Before TCR sequencing, CD4+ T cells and CD8+ T cells from peripheral blood were sorted into separate populations.

The clonotype was recovered from an adult with an advanced solid tumor such as melanoma, head and neck, liver or kidney cancer. The input for sequencing was CD4+ or CD8+ T cells sorted from blood, taken in a trial of the OX40 agonist ivuxolimab. Rearrangement joined TRBV9 to TRBJ2-3; 8 of the junction bases match TRBD2. The sequenced DNA is TGTGCCAGCAGCGTAAGCGGGGGAACCCCGGATACGCAGTATTTT. This encodes CASSVSGGTPDTQYF.